This TCR beta chain appears in the sequencing data of a study of shared T cell receptors in the human thymus. This clone was counted only a few times. Sequenced by immunoSEQ multiplex PCR; TCRdb stores in-frame clones only, minus some. The profile shows approximately 490,000 clones, around 78% of them singletons. V gave up 1 base and J gave up 3 bases; unmatched junction bases: 5. Germline CDR1 and CDR2: KGHSH and LQKENI. This CDR3 has 16 amino acids. These data were also reused for a study on human thymus T cells. That paper adds: Thymus specimens were resections from corrective heart surgery. In unrelated individuals, thymic repertoires overlapped highly, according to related research.

The rearrangement uses TRBV18 and TRBJ1-1, with 10 bases identical to TRBD1. This receptor was obtained from a boy in the first two years of life with a congenital heart defect. The sequenced sample consisted of thymocytes. The CDR3 sequence is CASSPLGGTGDTEAFF. CDR3 in DNA: TGTGCCAGCTCACCACTTGGTGGGACAGGGGACACTGAAGCTTTCTTT.